The table lists the clone carrying this TCR beta chain with a count of one. Its specificity is not known. The source of the sample is a study of T cell responses to AZD1222 COVID-19 vaccine. This CDR3 spans 15 amino acids. After removal of 4 bases from V and 2 bases from J, the junction contained 5 bases not matched to a gene. CDR1 MDHEN and CDR2 SYDVKM come from the germline V gene. Study-level points and caveats: Spike-specific TCR depth and breadth grew after two AZD1222 doses. Just a handful of AZD1222 recipients tested seropositive at baseline. Clonal diversity was possibly underestimated, and white British individuals and females predominated among donors.

Method: immunoSEQ multiplex PCR; TCRdb's copy keeps in-frame clones and lacks some. The sample contains about 98,000 clones, 70% to 90% of which appear only once. The sequences come from peripheral blood, collected on day 0 of MenACWY control vaccination. This receptor was obtained from an adult in good health. J is TRBJ2-1 and V is TRBV28; 7 bases align to TRBD1. The DNA of the CDR3 is TGTGCCAGCAGTTGGACCACAGGGGCCTACAATGAGCAGTTCTTC. It is translated as CASSWTTGAYNEQFF.